The present TCR beta chain was sequenced within a study of blood T cells in healthy people across ages. At least ten counts were recorded for this clonotype. The antigen remains undetermined. Sample-barcoded 5' priming and a J-beta primer mix drove a second PCR of about 6 to 12 cycles. There were at least 3 million CDR3-containing paired-end reads obtained from each sample. TCRdb independently ran MiXCR on the 5' RACE reads; one entry per CDR3 protein. The table has around 1.5 million distinct CDR3 sequences, around 42% seen once. Collection of 8.5 to 10 milliliters of peripheral blood was performed for each donor. V was pared by 6 bases and J by 7 bases, with 10 bases between. CDR3 size: 11 residues. The study, taken as a whole, reports: As age increased, TCR beta diversity per million T cells fell in a roughly linear fashion. Among long-lived donors, naive CD4+ cells were more numerous and diversity higher than in aged donors.

The sequenced material came from blood. The rearrangement joins TRBV12-3 or TRBV12-4 to TRBJ2-7; D ambiguous. The receptor's source is a woman aged 18 to 35 in good health. The CDR3 reads CASSPLEEQYF. DNA for the CDR3: TGTGCCAGCAGCCCTCTCGAAGAGCAGTACTTC.